Listed below are T cell receptor beta chains from one sample, sequenced in a study of Ad26.COV2.S vaccination and SARS-CoV-2 variants. The method was immunoSEQ multiplex PCR; TCRdb's version includes in-frame clones alone and lacks a portion of them. The table lists 400,000 to 450,000 clones, around 90% of them singletons. The source material was peripheral blood, sampled in a trial of Ad26.COV2.S vaccine versus placebo. These receptors came from a person between 18 and 65 years old who received the Ad26.COV2.S COVID-19 vaccine or a placebo. The CDR3 runs from the conserved cysteine through the conserved F or W.

v_gene	CDR3aa
TRBV3-1/TRBV3-2	CASSQGAGDNQPQHF
TRBV30	CAWMGKGDQPQHF
TRBV4-1	CASSQQGAQPQHF
TRBV7-6	CASSPRDSSYEQYF
TRBV7-8	CASSLGTSGITDTQYF
TRBV6-5	CASRQGRNTEAFF
TRBV29-1	CSVMGQRLMNTEAFF
TRBV5-1	CASSLVSGGEAFF
TRBV6-2/TRBV6-3	CASSKYEGSGELFF
TRBV7-2	CASSLNGMRTDTQYF
TRBV19	CASRLPRGARGTGELFF
TRBV5-1	CASSLVADYEQYF
TRBV6-2/TRBV6-3	CASSSQGLDTEAFF
TRBV30	CAWTSRLGFNYGYTF
TRBV20-1	CSARDRGQGIF
TRBV6-5	CASTDFAHEQFF
TRBV10-1	CASSQTGLAYEQYF
TRBV29-1	CSARAGTGWETQYF
TRBV23-1	CASSQSDRAYGYTF
TRBV6-6	CASSWPNEKLFF
TRBV5-4	CASSLGGDYGYTF
TRBV5-1	CASSRQEPTADTQYF
TRBV3-1/TRBV3-2	CASSQDSTTQETQYF
TRBV27	CASSPSFSGFFNEQFF
TRBV5-6	CASSPRPREAYEQYF
TRBV7-9	CASSLGKGKANYEQYF
TRBV30	CAWSWASRETQYF
TRBV19	CASSIDLGGGAYNEQFF
TRBV11-2	CASSLRQNTEAFF
TRBV18	CASSPGLNTEAFF
TRBV7-2	CASSSPGQGGTGELFF